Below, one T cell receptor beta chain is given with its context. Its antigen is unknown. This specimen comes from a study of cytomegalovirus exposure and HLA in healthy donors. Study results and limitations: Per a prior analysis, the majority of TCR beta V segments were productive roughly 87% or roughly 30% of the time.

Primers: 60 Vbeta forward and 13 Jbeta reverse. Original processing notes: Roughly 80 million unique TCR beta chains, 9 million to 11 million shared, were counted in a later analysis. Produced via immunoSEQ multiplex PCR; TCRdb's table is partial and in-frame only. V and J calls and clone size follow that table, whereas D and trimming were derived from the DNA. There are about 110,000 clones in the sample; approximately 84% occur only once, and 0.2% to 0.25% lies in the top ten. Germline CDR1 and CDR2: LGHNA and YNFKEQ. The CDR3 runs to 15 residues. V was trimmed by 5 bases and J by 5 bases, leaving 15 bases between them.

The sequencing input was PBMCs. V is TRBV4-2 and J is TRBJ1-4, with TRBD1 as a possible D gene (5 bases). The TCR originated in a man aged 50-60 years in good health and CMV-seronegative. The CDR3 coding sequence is TGTGCCAGCAGCATCCGAGGACACGACAATGAAAAACTGTTTTTT. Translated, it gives CASSIRGHDNEKLFF.